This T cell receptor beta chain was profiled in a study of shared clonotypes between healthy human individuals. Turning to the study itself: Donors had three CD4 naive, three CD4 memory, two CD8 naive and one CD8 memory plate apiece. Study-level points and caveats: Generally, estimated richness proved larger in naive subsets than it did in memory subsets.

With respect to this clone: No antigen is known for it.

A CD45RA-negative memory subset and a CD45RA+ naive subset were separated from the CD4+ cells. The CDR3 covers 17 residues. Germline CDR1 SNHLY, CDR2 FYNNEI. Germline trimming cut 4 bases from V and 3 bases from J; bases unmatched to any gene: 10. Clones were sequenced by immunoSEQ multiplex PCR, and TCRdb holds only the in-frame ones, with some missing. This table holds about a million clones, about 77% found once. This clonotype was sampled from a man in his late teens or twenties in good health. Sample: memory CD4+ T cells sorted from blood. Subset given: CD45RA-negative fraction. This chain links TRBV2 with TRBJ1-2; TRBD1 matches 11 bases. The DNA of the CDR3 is TGTGCCAGCAGTGTGGGGACAGGGGGGAACTTTTACTATGGCTACACCTTC. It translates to CASSVGTGGNFYYGYTF.